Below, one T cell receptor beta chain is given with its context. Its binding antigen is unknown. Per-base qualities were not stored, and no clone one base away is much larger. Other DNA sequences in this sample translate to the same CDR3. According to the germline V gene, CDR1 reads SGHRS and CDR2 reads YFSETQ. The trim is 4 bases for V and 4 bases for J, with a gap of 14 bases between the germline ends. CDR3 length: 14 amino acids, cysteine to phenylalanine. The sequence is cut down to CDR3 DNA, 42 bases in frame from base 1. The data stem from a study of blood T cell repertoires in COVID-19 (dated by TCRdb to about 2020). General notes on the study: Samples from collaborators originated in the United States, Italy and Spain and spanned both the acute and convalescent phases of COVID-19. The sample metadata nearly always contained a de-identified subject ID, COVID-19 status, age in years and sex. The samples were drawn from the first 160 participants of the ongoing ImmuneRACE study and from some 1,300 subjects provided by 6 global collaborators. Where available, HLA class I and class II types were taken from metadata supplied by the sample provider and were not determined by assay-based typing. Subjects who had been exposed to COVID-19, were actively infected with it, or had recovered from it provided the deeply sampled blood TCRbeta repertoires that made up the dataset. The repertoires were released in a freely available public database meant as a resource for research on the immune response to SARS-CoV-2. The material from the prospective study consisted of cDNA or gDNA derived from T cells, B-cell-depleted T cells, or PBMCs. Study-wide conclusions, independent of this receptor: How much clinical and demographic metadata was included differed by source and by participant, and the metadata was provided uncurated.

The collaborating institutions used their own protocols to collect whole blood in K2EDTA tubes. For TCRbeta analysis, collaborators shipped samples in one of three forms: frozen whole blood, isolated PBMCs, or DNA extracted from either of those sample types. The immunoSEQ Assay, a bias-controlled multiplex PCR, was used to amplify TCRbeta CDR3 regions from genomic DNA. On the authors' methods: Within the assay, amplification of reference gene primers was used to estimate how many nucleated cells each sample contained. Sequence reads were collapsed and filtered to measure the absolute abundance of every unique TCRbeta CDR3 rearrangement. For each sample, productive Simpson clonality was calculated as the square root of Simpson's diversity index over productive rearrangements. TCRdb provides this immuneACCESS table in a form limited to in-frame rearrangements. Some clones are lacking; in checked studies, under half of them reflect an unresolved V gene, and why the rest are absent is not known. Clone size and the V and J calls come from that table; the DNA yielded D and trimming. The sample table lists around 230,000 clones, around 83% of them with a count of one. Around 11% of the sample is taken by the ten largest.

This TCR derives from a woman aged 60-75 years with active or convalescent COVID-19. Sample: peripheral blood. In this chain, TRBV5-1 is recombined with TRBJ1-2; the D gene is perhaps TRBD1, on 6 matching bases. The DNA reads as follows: TGCGCCAGCAGCAGCACCGGGACATCCTATGGCTACACCTTC. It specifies CASSSTGTSYGYTF.